These 18 T cell receptor beta chains were sequenced from one sample in a study of glioma-infiltrating T cells. Amplification of TCR alpha and beta CDR3 regions from RNA used iRepertoire nested multiplex PCR. TCRdb analysed the multiplex PCR reads with MiXCR anew, one entry per CDR3 protein. The sample has 150,000 to 200,000 distinct CDR3 sequences; over 30% are singletons. Sequencing input: glioma tissue, nonneoplastic brain tissue, or PBMCs (not recorded which). These TCRs come from a human donor with low-grade glioma or glioblastoma, undergoing nonglioma brain surgery, or in good health (not recorded which).

This clonotype occurred many times. V gene TRBV18 combines with J gene TRBJ1-1; D is ambiguous. The CDR3 has 14 residues. Trimming took 3 bases from V and 0 from J, leaving 8 bases between them. In germline, CDR1 is KGHSH, CDR2 LQKENI. The CDR3 nucleotides are TGTGCCAGCTCACCCTCGGGGATGAACACTGAAGCTTTCTTT. This gives the protein CASSPSGMNTEAFF.

With regard to this clonotype: The junction and the germline gene differ at one end; a read error may be behind it. The chain recombines TRBV5-1 with TRBJ2-3, with D unresolved. Germline loops: CDR1 SGHRS, CDR2 YFSETQ. The length of the CDR3 is 14 residues. This chain's CDR3 is CASSPTYVADTQCF. CDR3 bases: TGCGCCAGCAGCCCTACATACGTGGCAGATACGCAGTGTTTT.

About this clonotype itself: This could be a read error, since a much larger clone is one nucleotide away. The chain joins TRBV3-1 to TRBJ2-1; D gene unclear. Looked up from germline, CDR1 is LGHDT and CDR2 is YNNKEL (reference sequence). The V and J ends lost 6 bases and 6 bases respectively, with 9 bases between them. The CDR3 totals 12 residues. The CDR3 DNA reads as TGTGCCAGCAGACCCTTAAGCAATGAGCAGTTCTTC. Translating it yields CASRPLSNEQFF.

This clonotype was seen at least ten times. The chain has TRBV4-1 and TRBJ2-5; D gene unclear. Trimming took 0 bases from V and 8 from J, leaving 7 bases between them. The CDR3 totals 12 residues. Germline lookup yields CDR1 MGHRA and CDR2 YSYEKL. The DNA for the CDR3 is TGCGCCAGCAGCCAAGACGGACGCACCCAGTACTTC. Its protein is CASSQDGRTQYF.

About this clonotype itself: A much larger clone sits a single nucleotide away, making a read error possible. V gene TRBV3-1 combines with J gene TRBJ1-2; D is perhaps TRBD1 (5 bases). V shed 6 bases and J shed 6 bases, with 14 bases lying between them. This CDR3 is built from 13 residues. Germline V gene sequence: CDR1 LGHDT, CDR2 YNNKEL (reference sequence). The CDR3 DNA reads as TGTGCCAGCAGAACCAGGGAATTCGATGGCTACACCTTC. This codes for CASRTREFDGYTF.

This clonotype has a count of ten or more. This rearrangement joins TRBV10-3 to TRBJ2-7; 7 bases map to TRBD2. Germline V lookup: CDR1 ENHRY, CDR2 SYGVKD. The junction had 2 bases not matched to a gene; V was cut back by 4 bases and J by 2 bases. The CDR3 extends over 13 amino acids. CDR3 sequence reads: CAISVGGAYEQYF. The CDR3 DNA sequence: TGTGCCATCAGTGTGGGGGGGGCCTACGAGCAGTACTTC.

This clonotype was detected many times. This chain uses TRBV11-1 with TRBJ1-1, with D perhaps matching TRBD1 (6 bases). Germline CDR1 reads SGHAT; CDR2 reads FQDESV (reference sequence). Trimming cost V 6 bases and J 1 base, with 12 bases left between them. The CDR3 has 14 residues. Here the CDR3 DNA reads TGTGCCAGCAGTACGGACAGATCGAACACTGAAGCTTTCTTT. It translates to CASSTDRSNTEAFF.

This clonotype was found many times. V is TRBV28 and J is TRBJ1-4; perhaps TRBD1 as D (6 bases). Looked up from germline, CDR1 is MDHEN and CDR2 is SYDVKM. The CDR3 covers 17 residues. V was trimmed by 8 bases and J by 5 bases, leaving 24 bases between them. The CDR3 DNA reads as TGTGCCAGCGGCCGTTGGTTTCTTACAGGGCTGAATGAAAAACTGTTTTTT. It encodes CASGRWFLTGLNEKLFF.

In regard to this clonotype: This may come from a read error, since a much larger clone is one base off. V and J are TRBV18 and TRBJ2-7, with TRBD1 matching 8 bases. The germline gives CDR1 KGHSH, CDR2 LQKENI. Trimming at V came to 11 bases and at J to 3 bases, leaving 18 bases not matched to a gene. This CDR3 is 16 amino acids long. CDR3 in DNA: TGTGCCGGTTCCCGGAGAGAGCAGGGGGCCCTCTACGAGCAGTACTTC. Translating it yields CAGSRREQGALYEQYF. The complete variable domain, with remaining parts taken from reference TRBV18 and TRBJ2-7, reads NAGVMQNPRHLVRRRGQEARLRCSPMKGHSHVYWYRQLPEEGLKFMVYLQKENIIDESGMPKERFSAEFPKEGPSILRIQQVVRGDSAAYFCAGSRREQGALYEQYFGPGTRLTVT.

A note on this clonotype: This may be a read error: a much more frequent sequence differs by one nucleotide. The CDR3 end shows no conserved phenylalanine or tryptophan, and so a read error is likely. This chain connects TRBV7-2 to TRBJ2-7; D perhaps matches TRBD2 (5 bases). This CDR3 has 14 residues. CDR1 SGHTA and CDR2 FQGNSA come from the germline V gene. With 5 bases removed from V and 4 bases from J, the gap between germline ends came to 15 bases. This chain's CDR3 is CASSTGYGQYEQYL. For the CDR3, the DNA is TGTGCCAGCAGCACGGGGTATGGCCAATACGAGCAGTACTTA.

The chain recombines TRBV27 with TRBJ2-7, with 8 bases lining up with TRBD1. The length of the CDR3 is 14 residues. Germline CDR1 and CDR2: MNHEY and SMNVEV (reference sequence). Germline trimming cut 3 bases from V and 3 bases from J; bases unmatched to any gene: 4. In DNA form, the CDR3 reads TGTGCCAGCAGTTTGGGGACAGGATACTACGAGCAGTACTTC. As protein: CASSLGTGYYEQYF.

Notes on this clonotype: Because the CDR3's place on the DNA is in doubt, the DNA is left out and the CDR3 is given as listed by TCRdb. The V gene is TRBV7-6, the J gene TRBJ2-5; the table's D call, TRBD2, was not checked against the DNA. CDR1 and CDR2 from the germline V gene are SGHVS and FNYEAQ. The CDR3 adds up to 16 amino acids, both ends counted. The CDR3 sequence is CASSLFLSSGQETEYF.

As regards this clonotype: This may arise from a read error, as a much more abundant clone is one base away. This sequence joins TRBV7-7 and TRBJ2-5; 8 nucleotides match TRBD2. CDR3 size: 15 residues. Germline CDR1 SSHAT, CDR2 FNYEAQ (reference sequence). V dropped 9 bases and J dropped 4; count of bases not matched to a gene: 13. In DNA, the CDR3 is TGTGCCAGAAGCGCTACCGGGACTAGTGGAGAGACCCAGTACTTC. Its protein product is CARSATGTSGETQYF.

The chain joins TRBV18 to TRBJ1-2; perhaps TRBD1 as D (6 bases). Trimming pared 4 bases from V and 1 base from J, leaving 13 bases between. The germline CDR1 and CDR2 sequences are KGHSH and LQKENI. The CDR3 extends over 15 amino acids. Here the CDR3 DNA reads TGTGCCAGCTCACTCGGGACAACAAATAACTATGGCTACACCTTC. Its protein is CASSLGTTNNYGYTF.

This clonotype was seen ten or more times. This sequence joins TRBV4-2 and TRBJ2-1; 11 bases line up with TRBD2. Germline V gene sequence: CDR1 LGHNA, CDR2 YNFKEQ. The CDR3 extends over 13 amino acids. Trimming at V came to 5 bases and at J to 10 bases, leaving 4 bases not matched to a gene. The CDR3 reads CASSLAGGVEQFF. Here the CDR3 DNA reads TGTGCCAGCAGCTTAGCGGGGGGGGTGGAGCAGTTCTTC.

This clonotype was recorded at least ten times. The rearrangement uses TRBV29-1 and TRBJ2-5, with 11 bases identical to TRBD2. J gave up 3 bases and V 8 bases, and 5 bases lay outside the gene matches. CDR1 and CDR2 (germline): SQVTM, ANQGSEA. The CDR3 loop spans 13 amino acids. The DNA of the CDR3 is TGCAGCTTACAGACTAGCGGGGAAGAGACCCAGTACTTC. Translation gives CSLQTSGEETQYF.

Worth noting for this clonotype: Because the CDR3's place on the DNA is in doubt, the DNA is left out and the CDR3 is given as listed by TCRdb. The chain is built from TRBV29-1 and TRBJ1-2; TRBD1, the table's D call, was not compared with the DNA. Germline V gene lookup returns CDR1 SQVTM and CDR2 ANQGSEA. From its first to its last residue, the CDR3 has 13 amino acids. CDR3 region: CSVGQGAAYGYTF.

Note on this clonotype: This clone may be a read error of a much larger clone one base away. V and J are TRBV27 and TRBJ1-1; 7 bases are a match to TRBD1. The ends lost 5 bases at V and 3 bases at J; junction bases unmatched: 3. The CDR3 is 13 amino acids. CDR1 MNHEY and CDR2 SMNVEV come from the germline V gene (reference sequence). CDR3 sequence reads: CASSGDRDTEAFF. The DNA for the CDR3 is TGTGCCAGCAGTGGCGACAGGGACACTGAAGCTTTCTTT.